The entry that follows covers one T cell receptor (beta chain) sequence. What it binds is unknown. These data are taken from a study of T cells in localized non-small cell lung cancer. Points from the study as a whole: Measurement of T cell clonality placed uninvolved adjacent lung highest, above the level in tumor. Median approximately 50 top-100 tumor clones were shared with paired adjacent lung. Analysis by sequencing included only one tumor region, so heterogeneity remains possible.

TCRdb's table, derived via immunoSEQ multiplex PCR, lists solely in-frame clones and lacks some. The repertoire holds tens of thousands of clones, approximately 84% seen once, with 2.8% in the top ten. V lost 1 base and J lost 14, with 15 bases in between. Looked up from germline, CDR1 is MDHEN and CDR2 is SYDVKM. This CDR3 is built from 13 residues. This TCR was recovered from a man aged 35 to 69 with stage I lung adenocarcinoma. The specimen comprised peripheral blood, sampled before any cancer treatment. The gene calls are TRBV28 and TRBJ2-1; D may be TRBD2 (6 bases). As DNA, the CDR3 is TGTGCCAGCAGTTTATTTCTAATAGGAGGGGAGTTCTTC. It encodes CASSLFLIGGEFF.